What follows are 26 T cell receptor beta chains derived from one specimen sequenced in a study of graft-versus-host responses after intestinal transplantation. Profiled with immunoSEQ multiplex PCR; TCRdb holds only in-frame clones, not every one. The sample holds approximately 130,000 clones, 85% to 95% seen once. These receptors' antigens are unknown. Material: unstimulated CD4+ T cells sorted from spleen or lymph node cells, obtained before intestinal transplant. The source is a human donor who received an intestinal transplant.

J is TRBJ1-4 and V is TRBV18; D not certain. V was shortened by 10 bases and J by 4 bases, with 13 bases between the two germline ends. The CDR3 length is 13 residues. Germline V gene data show CDR1 as KGHSH and CDR2 as LQKENI. The DNA for the CDR3 is TGTGCCACCGGAGGACCGATTAATGAAAAACTGTTTTTT. As protein: CATGGPINEKLFF.

This chain connects TRBV5-6 to TRBJ2-5; possibly TRBD1 for D (6 bases). Germline loops: CDR1 SGHDT, CDR2 YYEEEE. This CDR3 is built from 14 residues. Trimming removed 0 bases at V and 2 bases at J, with 8 bases between. The CDR3 reads CASSLGGGQETQYF. CDR3 coding DNA: TGTGCCAGCAGCTTGGGAGGGGGACAAGAGACCCAGTACTTC.

The chain has TRBV6-5 and TRBJ2-1; D ambiguous. CDR3 length equals 11 residues. Germline loops: CDR1 MNHEY, CDR2 SVGAGI. Between the trimmed V and J ends, which lost 5 bases and 6 bases, there was a span of 5 bases. CDR3 nucleotide sequence: TGTGCCAGCAGTCATAGCAATGAGCAGTTCTTC. Its protein product is CASSHSNEQFF.

The V call is TRBV27, the J call TRBJ2-5, with TRBD1 matching over 9 bases. The germline V gene encodes CDR1 MNHEY and CDR2 SMNVEV (reference sequence). The CDR3 covers 15 residues. J was trimmed by 1 base and V by 6 bases; bases with no gene match: 6. In DNA form, the CDR3 reads TGTGCCAGCAGGAGGACAGGGGCACTCCAAGAGACCCAGTACTTC. Residues: CASRRTGALQETQYF.

This clone was counted only a few times. V usage is TRBV7-9 and J usage is TRBJ1-2, with a possible D match to TRBD1 (6 bases). CDR3 size: 14 residues. V lost 3 bases, J lost 8 bases, and 16 bases lay in between. In germline, CDR1 is SEHNR, CDR2 FQNEAQ (reference sequence). This chain's CDR3 is CASSFSPDSRGYTF. The CDR3 coding sequence is TGTGCCAGCAGCTTCTCCCCGGACAGTCGGGGCTACACCTTC.

The V call is TRBV18, the J call TRBJ1-2, with D possibly being TRBD1 (5 bases). Germline CDR1 KGHSH, CDR2 LQKENI. There are 13 residues in the CDR3. V was shortened by 8 bases and J by 7 bases, with 17 bases between the two germline ends. CDR3 region: CASSARAGTGYTF. The CDR3, as DNA: TGTGCCAGCAGCGCGCGGGCAGGGACTGGCTACACCTTC.

The genes are TRBV2 and TRBJ2-6; perhaps TRBD2 as D (6 bases). Germline V CDR1 and CDR2: SNHLY, FYNNEI. V was trimmed by 6 bases and J by 4 bases, leaving 13 bases between them. This CDR3 contains 15 residues. The CDR3: CASRTSGAGANVLTF. The CDR3, as DNA: TGTGCCAGCAGGACTTCGGGAGCGGGGGCCAACGTCCTGACTTTC.

The gene calls are TRBV4-2 and TRBJ2-3; tentatively, D is TRBD1 (5 bases). CDR3 length equals 16 residues. Germline V gene data show CDR1 as LGHNA and CDR2 as YNFKEQ. Trimming took 1 base from V and 5 from J, leaving 16 bases between them. The CDR3, as DNA: TGTGCCAGCAGCCAAGGGTACACAGGTCTAGGAGATACGCAGTATTTT. Its protein is CASSQGYTGLGDTQYF.

J is TRBJ1-1 and V is TRBV29-1; D perhaps matches TRBD1 (5 bases). The CDR3 is 13 amino acids. Between the trimmed V and J ends, which lost 5 bases and 0 bases, there was a span of 10 bases. Germline loops: CDR1 SQVTM, CDR2 ANQGSEA. The CDR3 protein is CSVKGRLNTEAFF. The CDR3 region has the DNA TGCAGCGTTAAGGGACGGCTGAACACTGAAGCTTTCTTT.

The V and J genes are TRBV19 and TRBJ2-1; possibly TRBD1 for D (6 bases). V lost 6 bases and J lost 7, with 10 bases in between. The germline CDR1 and CDR2 sequences are LNHDA and SQIVND (reference sequence). This CDR3 spans 12 amino acids. CDR3 in DNA: TGTGCCAGTAGCAACAGGGAGAATGAGCAGTTCTTC. It codes for CASSNRENEQFF.

The V and J genes are TRBV2 and TRBJ1-4, with a tentative D call TRBD1 (6 bases). The CDR3 has 14 amino acids. Germline values: CDR1 SNHLY, CDR2 FYNNEI. The V end lost 4 bases, the J end lost 11 bases, and 17 bases lay between the germline ends. CDR3 sequence: CASSVARGADKLFF. The CDR3 DNA is TGTGCCAGCAGTGTGGCCCGGGGGGCCGATAAACTGTTTTTT.

This rearrangement joins TRBV5-6 to TRBJ2-6; 8 positions match TRBD1. CDR3 length: 19 amino acids. V trimming: 0 bases; J trimming: 4 bases; junction bases outside the gene matches: 12. Germline-derived CDR1 and CDR2 are SGHDT and YYEEEE. The CDR3 sequence is CASSLVFRTGTPGANVLTF. The CDR3 region has the DNA TGTGCCAGCAGCTTGGTTTTTCGGACAGGGACACCAGGGGCCAACGTCCTGACTTTC.

This clone was seen a handful of times. The chain employs TRBV5-1 and TRBJ2-1; 7 nucleotides agree with TRBD1. Germline V gene sequence: CDR1 SGHRS, CDR2 YFSETQ. The V segment lost 0 bases and the J segment 4 bases; nucleotides outside the gene matches: 1. CDR3 length: 14 residues. The CDR3 region has the DNA TGCGCCAGCAGCTTGGGACAGGGATACAATGAGCAGTTCTTC. Amino acids: CASSLGQGYNEQFF. Full variable domain (missing parts from reference TRBV5-1 and TRBJ2-1): KAGVTQTPRYLIKTRGQQVTLSCSPISGHRSVSWYQQTPGQGLQFLFEYFSETQRNKGNFPGRFSGRQFSNSRSEMNVSTLELGDSALYLCASSLGQGYNEQFFGPGTRLTVL.

This sequence joins TRBV18 and TRBJ2-7; weak D call: TRBD2 (7 bases). The CDR3 covers 13 residues. Germline loops: CDR1 KGHSH, CDR2 LQKENI. Trimming took off 3 bases at V and 6 bases at J, with 12 bases between the two ends. The CDR3: CASSPEGGGEQYF. CDR3 DNA: TGTGCCAGCTCACCCGAGGGGGGGGGCGAGCAGTACTTC.

The CDR3 DNA reads TGTGCCAGCAGCTTACGGACGGGACCTGATTCACCCCTCCACTTT. Protein sequence: CASSLRTGPDSPLHF. The gene calls are TRBV5-4 and TRBJ1-6; possible D gene TRBD1, 5 bases. This CDR3 is 15 amino acids long. V lost 2 bases to trimming and J lost 8 bases, with 14 bases between them. The V gene's germline CDR1 is SGHNT and CDR2 YYREEE (reference sequence).

The DNA for the CDR3 is TGTGCCAGCAGCTTAAGCTACACAGATACGCAGTATTTT. Its protein product is CASSLSYTDTQYF. V is TRBV7-3 and J is TRBJ2-3; D not certain. The ends were cut back, 1 base at V and 2 bases at J, with 4 bases in the middle. CDR1 SGHTA and CDR2 FQGTGA come from the germline V gene. The CDR3 loop spans 13 amino acids.

The J gene is TRBJ1-5, the V gene TRBV28, with D perhaps matching TRBD1 (5 bases). CDR1 and CDR2 from the germline V gene are MDHEN and SYDVKM. Trimming shortened V by 5 bases and J by 2 bases, and 16 bases separated the two germline ends. This CDR3 spans 16 amino acids. DNA for the CDR3: TGTGCCAGCAGTGGCGGGGGACCGGTCGGCAATCAGCCCCAGCATTTT. Translation gives CASSGGGPVGNQPQHF.

The chain is built from TRBV18 and TRBJ1-5; unclear D gene. V gave up 5 bases and J gave up 4 bases, with 6 bases separating them. Germline CDR1 reads KGHSH; CDR2 reads LQKENI. The CDR3 has 12 amino acids. The CDR3: CASSRENQPQHF. CDR3 nucleotides: TGTGCCAGCTCAAGAGAGAATCAGCCCCAGCATTTT.

The V and J genes are TRBV29-1 and TRBJ1-1; no reliable D call. V lost 4 bases to trimming and J lost 5 bases, with 26 bases between them. The germline V gene encodes CDR1 SQVTM and CDR2 ANQGSEA. This CDR3 comprises 17 residues. The CDR3, as DNA: TGCAGCGTTGTGCCCCAGCGGACGGATCCCAGAGGGACTGAAGCTTTCTTT. Protein product: CSVVPQRTDPRGTEAFF.

This clone is a singleton in its sample. The chain combines TRBV15 with TRBJ2-7; 9 nucleotides line up with TRBD1. Germline V CDR1 and CDR2: LNHNV, YYDKDF (reference sequence). The V gene end was trimmed by 6 bases and the J gene end by 4 bases; junction bases not matched to a gene: 7. The CDR3 is 14 amino acids. CDR3 sequence reads: CATRSGTGSYEQYF. CDR3 coding DNA: TGTGCCACCAGGTCCGGGACAGGGTCATACGAGCAGTACTTC.

This clone was observed a few times. The genes are TRBV19 and TRBJ1-6; 9 nucleotides match TRBD1. CDR3 length equals 14 residues. Trimming cost V 3 bases and J 7 bases; bases outside gene matches: 1. Per the germline V gene, CDR1 is LNHDA and CDR2 is SQIVND (reference sequence). CDR3 coding DNA: TGTGCCAGTAGTATCGACAGGGGGAATTCACCCCTCCACTTT. Translation gives CASSIDRGNSPLHF. The complete variable domain, with remaining parts taken from reference TRBV19 and TRBJ1-6, reads DGGITQSPKYLFRKEGQNVTLSCEQNLNHDAMYWYRQDPGQGLRLIYYSQIVNDFQKGDIAEGYSVSREKKESFPLTVTSAQKNPTAFYLCASSIDRGNSPLHFGNGTRLTVT.

This rearrangement joins TRBV9 to TRBJ1-1, with D tentatively TRBD1 (5 bases). Looked up from germline, CDR1 is SGDLS and CDR2 is YYNGEE. This CDR3 has 14 amino acids. V was trimmed by 4 bases and J by 5 bases, leaving 15 bases between them. CDR3 region: CASSSGTRGTEAFF. CDR3 bases: TGTGCCAGCAGCTCCGGGACCCGGGGGACTGAAGCTTTCTTT. Using reference TRBV9 and TRBJ1-1 for the parts outside the CDR3, the full variable domain is DSGVTQTPKHLITATGQRVTLRCSPRSGDLSVYWYQQSLDQGLQFLIQYYNGEERAKGNILERFSAQQFPDLHSELNLSSLELGDSALYFCASSSGTRGTEAFFGQGTRLTVV.

The J gene is TRBJ2-2, the V gene TRBV19; D remains ambiguous. Trimming removed 1 base at V and 2 bases at J, with 8 bases between. Germline lookup yields CDR1 LNHDA and CDR2 SQIVND (reference sequence). This CDR3 spans 15 amino acids. The CDR3 region is CASSIGRHNTGELFF. The DNA for the CDR3 is TGTGCCAGTAGTATAGGGCGGCATAACACCGGGGAGCTGTTTTTT.

This chain joins TRBV14 and TRBJ1-3; D gene unclear. V dropped 2 bases and J dropped 3 bases, with 11 bases sitting between them. Germline values: CDR1 SGHDN, CDR2 FVKESK. The CDR3 is made up of 15 amino acids. The CDR3 sequence: CASSQYRGIGNTIYF. The CDR3 DNA follows: TGTGCCAGCAGCCAATATCGAGGCATTGGAAACACCATATATTTT.

This sequence joins TRBV10-2 and TRBJ2-5; D possibly corresponds to TRBD1 (6 bases). From germline, CDR1 is WSHSY and CDR2 SAAADI. V was pared by 0 bases and J by 5 bases, with 16 bases between. The CDR3 loop spans 16 amino acids. The CDR3 region is CASSESRRWGHETQYF. CDR3 DNA: TGCGCCAGCAGTGAGTCAAGGAGGTGGGGGCATGAGACCCAGTACTTC.

CDR3 amino acids: CASSELEGTAYNEQFF. CDR3 coding DNA: TGCGCCAGCAGTGAGTTGGAGGGGACAGCCTACAATGAGCAGTTCTTC. J is TRBJ2-1 and V is TRBV10-1, with TRBD1 as a possible D gene (7 bases). V dropped 1 base and J dropped 2 bases, with 12 bases sitting between them. CDR1 is WNHNN and CDR2 is SYGVQD in the germline V gene (reference sequence). CDR3 size: 16 residues.